Below, 20 T cell receptor beta chains from the same sample are listed, as sequenced in a study of cytomegalovirus exposure and HLA in healthy donors. With 60 Vbeta and 13 Jbeta primers, the PCR was carried out. The assay was immunoSEQ multiplex PCR, and TCRdb's table has in-frame clones only and misses some. The repertoire has some 170,000 clones, 75% of them found once; the top ten carry almost 3%. The material sequenced was PBMCs. The receptors were sampled from a woman in her forties or fifties in good health and CMV-seropositive.

With regard to this clone: The limits of the CDR3 on the DNA are not certain, so only TCRdb's listed CDR3 is given. The chain links TRBV6-5 to TRBJ1-1; the tabulated D call, TRBD1, remains unverified against the DNA. Germline lookup yields CDR1 MNHEY and CDR2 SVGAGI. The CDR3 totals 14 residues, both ends included. The CDR3 reads CASSTSTEAKEPFF.

The rearrangement links TRBV27 to TRBJ1-1; D is perhaps TRBD1 (5 bases). V dropped 4 bases and J dropped 10 bases, with 16 bases sitting between them. CDR1 and CDR2 from the germline V gene are MNHEY and SMNVEV (reference sequence). This CDR3 is built from 13 residues. The CDR3 coding sequence is TGTGCCAGCAGTTCATCGCCGGGACTAGGAGCTTTCTTT. It yields the protein CASSSSPGLGAFF.

The chain is built from TRBV19 and TRBJ1-2, with a possible D match to TRBD1 (5 bases). This CDR3 is 14 amino acids long. Germline V gene data show CDR1 as LNHDA and CDR2 as SQIVND (reference sequence). The V end lost 5 bases, the J end lost 2 bases, and 12 bases lay between the germline ends. CDR3 sequence (DNA): TGTGCCAGTAGTTCCCCGACAGAGAACTATGGCTACACCTTC. Residues: CASSSPTENYGYTF.

V gene TRBV29-1 combines with J gene TRBJ2-7, with TRBD2 matching 7 bases. Trimming took 6 bases from V and 5 from J; bases not matched to a gene: 4. CDR1 is SQVTM and CDR2 is ANQGSEA in the germline V gene. The CDR3 covers 11 residues. CDR3 nucleotides: TGCAGCGTCCAAACTAGCGACGAGCAGTACTTC. This sequence encodes CSVQTSDEQYF.

The chain couples TRBV11-2 to TRBJ2-3, with a possible D match to TRBD2 (5 bases). Germline loops: CDR1 SGHAT, CDR2 FQNNGV. This CDR3 spans 14 amino acids. V was clipped by 0 bases and J by 2 bases, with 6 bases between them. CDR3 DNA: TGTGCCAGCAGCTTAGATGACTACACAGATACGCAGTATTTT. Its protein product is CASSLDDYTDTQYF.

This chain uses TRBV5-1 with TRBJ2-3; 7 nucleotides align to TRBD1. Looked up from germline, CDR1 is SGHRS and CDR2 is YFSETQ. CDR3 length: 15 residues. With 4 bases clipped from V and 1 base from J, the junction kept 6 bases outside the gene matches. The CDR3 bases are TGCGCCAGCAGCCCCCGGGACAGCGGCACAGATACGCAGTATTTT. Translation gives CASSPRDSGTDTQYF.

V is TRBV25-1 and J is TRBJ2-7; 12 bases fit TRBD1. Germline V gives CDR1 MGHDK, CDR2 SYGVNS. This CDR3 comprises 17 residues. With V trimmed by 2 bases and J by 7 bases, 12 bases remained unmatched. The CDR3 sequence: CASSEVPPGQGAWEQYF. The CDR3 DNA follows: TGTGCCAGCAGTGAAGTTCCCCCGGGACAGGGGGCCTGGGAGCAGTACTTC.

The chain links TRBV19 to TRBJ1-2; 10 bases align to TRBD1. Unmatched junction bases numbered 11, after V lost 5 bases and J lost 8 bases. Germline CDR1 and CDR2: LNHDA and SQIVND (reference sequence). This CDR3 has 15 residues. CDR3: CASSAPGTGEMGYTF. The CDR3 DNA reads TGTGCCAGTAGTGCACCCGGGACAGGGGAAATGGGCTACACCTTC.

The chain is built from TRBV20-1 and TRBJ1-5; unclear D gene. The V gene's germline CDR1 is DFQATT and CDR2 SNEGSKA (reference sequence). This CDR3 is built from 9 residues. Deletions cut 8 bases from V and 5 bases from J, with 4 bases between. The CDR3 region is CSLDQPQHF. For the CDR3, the DNA is TGCAGTTTAGATCAGCCCCAGCATTTT.

The genes are TRBV27 and TRBJ1-6, with 7 bases aligning to TRBD1. The V and J ends lost 5 bases and 8 bases, in that order; junction bases with no gene match: 3. The CDR3 runs to 13 residues. Looked up from germline, CDR1 is MNHEY and CDR2 is SMNVEV (reference sequence). The CDR3 here is CASSQGGYSPLHF. The CDR3 region has the DNA TGTGCCAGCAGTCAGGGGGGCTATTCACCCCTCCACTTT.

V gene TRBV6-1 combines with J gene TRBJ1-2; TRBD1 might be the D (6 bases). This CDR3 comprises 14 residues. CDR1 MNHNS and CDR2 SASEGT come from the germline V gene. Trimming removed 1 base at V and 8 bases at J, with 14 bases between. CDR3 nucleotides: TGTGCCAGCAGTGAAGGAGAGACAGGAAGGGGCTACACCTTC. Amino acid sequence: CASSEGETGRGYTF.

The chain joins TRBV7-7 to TRBJ1-1; 11 bases fit TRBD1. The CDR3 totals 12 residues. CDR1 SSHAT and CDR2 FNYEAQ come from the germline V gene (reference sequence). The V segment lost 5 bases and the J segment 10 bases; nucleotides outside the gene matches: 3. CDR3 DNA sequence: TGTGCCAGCAGCCCGGGACAGGGGGTAGCTTTCTTT. Encoded protein: CASSPGQGVAFF.

This sequence joins TRBV5-1 and TRBJ2-2; 7 bases map to TRBD1. V dropped 2 bases and J dropped 8; count of bases not matched to a gene: 6. Germline assignment: CDR1 SGHRS and CDR2 YFSETQ. The CDR3 length is 14 residues. The CDR3 loop reads CASSLGQVPGELFF. CDR3 nucleotides: TGCGCCAGCAGCTTAGGACAGGTCCCTGGGGAGCTGTTTTTT.

This chain connects TRBV25-1 to TRBJ1-3; D is ambiguous. Germline loops: CDR1 MGHDK, CDR2 SYGVNS. Between the trimmed V and J ends, which lost 3 bases and 7 bases, there was a span of 13 bases. The CDR3 contains 14 residues. The CDR3 DNA is TGTGCCAGCAGTGACACACTTACCGGGAACACCATATATTTT. This codes for CASSDTLTGNTIYF.

This clone has just one count. The genes are TRBV13 and TRBJ2-7, with a possible D match to TRBD1 (6 bases). Between the trimmed V and J ends, which lost 4 bases and 6 bases, there was a span of 16 bases. The CDR3 has 14 residues. From germline, CDR1 is PRHDT and CDR2 FYEKMQ (reference sequence). CDR3 DNA: TGTGCCAGCAGCTGGGGCGACAGGTGGGGCGAGCAGTACTTC. Amino acid sequence: CASSWGDRWGEQYF.

The rearrangement joins TRBV5-1 to TRBJ2-2, with a weak D call TRBD1 (6 bases). Between the trimmed V and J ends, which lost 4 bases and 7 bases, there was a span of 17 bases. The CDR3 length is 15 residues. Germline CDR1 is SGHRS and CDR2 is YFSETQ. The CDR3 is CASSIQTGSGGELFF. The CDR3 DNA reads TGCGCCAGCAGCATCCAGACAGGATCGGGCGGGGAGCTGTTTTTT.

The chain joins TRBV11-2 to TRBJ1-1; D not certain. Germline CDR1 and CDR2: SGHAT and FQNNGV. The CDR3 is 15 residues long. Trimming shortened V by 3 bases and J by 0 bases, and 11 bases separated the two germline ends. The CDR3 nucleotides are TGTGCCAGCAGCTTCCGAAACAGAGTGAACACTGAAGCTTTCTTT. Its translation is CASSFRNRVNTEAFF.

The rearrangement joins TRBV18 to TRBJ1-3, with D maybe TRBD1 (5 bases). Germline-derived CDR1 and CDR2 are KGHSH and LQKENI. The CDR3 totals 12 residues. V was pared by 3 bases and J by 7 bases, with 7 bases between. CDR3: CASSPDSNTIYF. In DNA, the CDR3 is TGTGCCAGCTCACCCGACAGTAACACCATATATTTT.

The chain combines TRBV19 with TRBJ1-1, with a weak D call TRBD1 (6 bases). This CDR3 comprises 15 residues. Germline V gene sequence: CDR1 LNHDA, CDR2 SQIVND (reference sequence). Trimming stripped 7 bases from V and 4 bases from J, with 19 bases between. The CDR3 protein is CASTPARGGGTEAFF. The CDR3 coding sequence is TGTGCCAGTACCCCGGCGAGGGGAGGGGGCACTGAAGCTTTCTTT.

The V gene is TRBV19, the J gene TRBJ2-7, with 13 positions matching TRBD2. The CDR3 contains 13 residues. Germline V gene data show CDR1 as LNHDA and CDR2 as SQIVND (reference sequence). V was clipped by 10 bases and J by 3 bases; unmatched bases: 3. The CDR3 sequence: CATGTSGVYEQYF. The CDR3 nucleotides are TGTGCCACCGGGACTAGCGGGGTCTACGAGCAGTACTTC.